This T cell receptor (beta chain) was recorded in a study of shared clonotypes between healthy human individuals (dated by TCRdb to 2020 to 2022). About the investigation overall: The cohort comprised two women and a few men aged 18 to 49 years. The study deeply sequenced blood TCR repertoires of about 5 healthy adults to estimate repertoire size and the extent of clonotype sharing between individuals. Libraries were prepared and TCR repertoires were sequenced by different laboratories using diverse techniques, in order to increase sequencing depth and limit assay-specific biases. Per donor, leukapheresis produced somewhere between about 0.85 and 8.9 billion PBMCs.

Using the deep immunoSEQ assay, TCR CDR3 regions were amplified from genomic DNA by multiplex PCR. Extracted genomic DNA from each cell subset was distributed evenly across all wells of several immunoSEQ 96-well plates, and each plate was treated as a replicate. For unsorted PBMC, each replicate PCR was loaded with approximately 0.3 ug genomic DNA, equivalent to some 27,000 T cell genomes. Genomic DNA from unsorted PBMC was sequenced over ten immunoSEQ deep assay plates. The purified libraries were quantified using a Qubit 3.0 fluorometer, sized with a Bioanalyzer 2100, and then quantified again using the KAPA Library Quantification kit. Each immunoSEQ 96-well plate was sequenced on its own single-read 150-cycle Illumina NextSeq 550 flow cell. Per the source publication's procedure: Because the immunoSEQ output included only junctional sequences and no quality scores, the filtering could not be the same as the filtering used for full-length reads. To assign V/J genes and CDR3, sequences were annotated using PyIR, a Python wrapper for IgBLAST v1.9, with IMGT germline references. Reads were removed for weak V/J assignments (E-value above 1e-6), missing CDR3, stop codons, out-of-frame junctions, or ambiguous translated residues. V3J clonotypes were defined by identical inferred V gene, J gene, and CDR3 amino acid sequence. To compute the percentage overlap between repertoires, the number of shared unique clonotypes was divided by the size of the smaller repertoire. Repertoire richness was assessed with RTK rarefaction, the Chao1 estimator, and Recon v2.1 estimates of unobserved clonotypes. The clones in this table, taken by TCRdb from immuneACCESS, are in-frame only. Not every clone is retained; where verified, under half of the shortfall comes from an unresolved V gene, and the cause of the rest is unknown. For V, J and clone size, that table is used; D and trimming come from the DNA. The sample table records about 490,000 clones; 79% of these occur just once. The top ten clones comprise approximately 12% of the sample.

Healthy HIV-negative adults with no recently reported acute infections or vaccinations were included as donors. Every donor was a Caucasian adult living in Nashville, Tennessee, USA. For unsorted samples, about 90 million PBMCs were counted, and genomic DNA was extracted using the QIAamp DNA Blood Mini kit. Blood was obtained by leukapheresis, after which PBMCs were separated by Ficoll-Histopaque density gradient centrifugation and cryopreserved in liquid nitrogen vapor phase. With respect to this clone: Its antigen has not been determined. No much larger clone is present one base from it, and per-base qualities are unavailable.

The germline ends are 14 bases apart after V is trimmed by 6 bases and J by 5 bases. The germline V gene provides CDR1 MDHEN and CDR2 SYDVKM. Reading from cysteine to phenylalanine, the CDR3 counts 13 amino acids. Only the CDR3 DNA is retained, 39 bases long and in frame from the first base. Broader findings and caveats from the paper: Pairwise subsampling indicated that sequencing depth was expected to affect the degree of clonotype sharing among donors. The small number of donors limited the genetic and exposure-history diversity represented. Sampling was limited to blood, and TCR repertoires in tissue likely differ from TCR repertoires in blood.

This TCR was recovered from a woman aged 40-49 years in good health. Some clones in this sample may be carry-over from other donors' samples. Sequencing was performed on PBMCs. The V and J genes are TRBV28 and TRBJ2-7, with an unclear D gene assignment. The DNA reads TGTGCCAGCAGCCCTCCGGGCCCGGACGAGCAGTACTTC. Its translation is CASSPPGPDEQYF.